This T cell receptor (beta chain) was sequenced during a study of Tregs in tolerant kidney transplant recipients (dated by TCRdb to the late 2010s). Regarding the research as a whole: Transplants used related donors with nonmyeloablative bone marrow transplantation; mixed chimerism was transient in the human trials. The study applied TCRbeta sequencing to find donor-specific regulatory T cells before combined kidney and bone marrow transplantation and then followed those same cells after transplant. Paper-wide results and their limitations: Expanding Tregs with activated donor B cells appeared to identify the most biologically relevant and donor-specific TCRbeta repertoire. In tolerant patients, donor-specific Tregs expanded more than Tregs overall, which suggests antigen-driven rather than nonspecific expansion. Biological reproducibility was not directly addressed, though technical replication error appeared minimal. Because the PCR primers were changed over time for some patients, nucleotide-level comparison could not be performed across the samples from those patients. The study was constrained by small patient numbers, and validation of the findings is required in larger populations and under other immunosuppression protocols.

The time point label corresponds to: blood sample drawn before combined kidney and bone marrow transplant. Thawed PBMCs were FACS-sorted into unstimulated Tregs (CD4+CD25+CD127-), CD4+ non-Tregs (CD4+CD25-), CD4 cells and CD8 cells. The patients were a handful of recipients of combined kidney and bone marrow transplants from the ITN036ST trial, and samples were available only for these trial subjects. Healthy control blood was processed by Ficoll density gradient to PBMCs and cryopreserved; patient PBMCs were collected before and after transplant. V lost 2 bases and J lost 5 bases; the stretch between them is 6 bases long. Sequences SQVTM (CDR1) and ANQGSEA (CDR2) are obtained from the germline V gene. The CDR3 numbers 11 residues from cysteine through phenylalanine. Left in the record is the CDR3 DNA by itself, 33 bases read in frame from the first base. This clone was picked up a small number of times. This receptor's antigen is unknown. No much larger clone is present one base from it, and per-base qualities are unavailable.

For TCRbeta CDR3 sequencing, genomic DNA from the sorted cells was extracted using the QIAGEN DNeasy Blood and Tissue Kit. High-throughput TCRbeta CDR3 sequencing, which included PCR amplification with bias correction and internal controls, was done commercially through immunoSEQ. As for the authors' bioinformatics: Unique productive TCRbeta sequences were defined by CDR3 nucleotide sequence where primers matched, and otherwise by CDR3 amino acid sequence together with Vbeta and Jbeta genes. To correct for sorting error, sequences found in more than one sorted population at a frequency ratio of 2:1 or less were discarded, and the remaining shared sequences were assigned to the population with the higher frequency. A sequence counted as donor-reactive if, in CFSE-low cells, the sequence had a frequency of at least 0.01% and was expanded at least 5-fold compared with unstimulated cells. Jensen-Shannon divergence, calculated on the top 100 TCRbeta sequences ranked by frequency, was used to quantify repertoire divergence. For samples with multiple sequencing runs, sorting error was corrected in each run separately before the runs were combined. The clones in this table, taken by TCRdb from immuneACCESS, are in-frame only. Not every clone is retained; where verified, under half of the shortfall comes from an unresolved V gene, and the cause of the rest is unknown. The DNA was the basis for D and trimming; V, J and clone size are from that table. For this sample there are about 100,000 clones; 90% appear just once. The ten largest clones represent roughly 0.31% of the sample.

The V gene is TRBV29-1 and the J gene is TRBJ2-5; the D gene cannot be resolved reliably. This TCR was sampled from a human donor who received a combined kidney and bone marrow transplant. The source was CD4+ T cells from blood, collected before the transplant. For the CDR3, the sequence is CSVELRETQYF. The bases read TGCAGCGTTGAACTACGGGAGACCCAGTACTTC.